The 4 T cell receptor beta chains listed next were all sequenced from one sample in a study of read filtering for tumor transcriptome and immune sequencing. Molecular barcoded adaptors covering alpha/delta and beta/gamma chains were used on approximately 400 ng RNA. From the reads, TCRdb called clonotypes with MiXCR, one entry per CDR3 protein. The repertoire has about 5,200 distinct CDR3 sequences, roughly 20% of them found once; the top ten carry around 20%. The sample was a population of CD138-negative cells sorted from bone marrow. These receptors were collected from a donor aged 40 or over with multiple myeloma.

This clonotype was counted many times. The J gene is TRBJ2-5, the V gene TRBV5-1, with D perhaps matching TRBD2 (6 bases). This CDR3 is 16 amino acids long. The ends were cut back, 7 bases at V and 4 bases at J, with 23 bases in the middle. CDR1 SGHRS and CDR2 YFSETQ come from the germline V gene. The CDR3 DNA follows: TGCGCCAGCGCCCAGGGAGGAATGGGTTTACGAGAGACCCAGTACTTC. Translation gives CASAQGGMGLRETQYF.

This clonotype is categorized as large. This chain joins TRBV6-5 and TRBJ2-1, with TRBD2 identical over 12 bases. The V gene end was trimmed by 9 bases and the J gene end by 7 bases; junction bases not matched to a gene: 7. The CDR3 has 14 amino acids. The germline gives CDR1 MNHEY, CDR2 SVGAGI. The CDR3 DNA is TGTGCCAGTTACTCTGGACTAGCGGGAAATGAGCAGTTCTTC. It yields the protein CASYSGLAGNEQFF.

This clonotype was seen only a few times. This likely reflects a read error, since a far larger clone is one base away. This CDR3 is CASSLSDSEALF. The CDR3 DNA follows: TGTGCCAGCAGCCTTTCAGACAGTGAAGCTCTCTTT. The V and J genes are TRBV7-9 and TRBJ1-1; possible D gene TRBD1, 5 bases. The CDR3 loop spans 12 amino acids. Germline V gene lookup returns CDR1 SEHNR and CDR2 FQNEAQ (reference sequence).

This rearrangement joins TRBV3-1 to TRBJ1-1; D might be TRBD1 (6 bases). The CDR3 is made up of 14 amino acids. Germline CDR1 LGHDT, CDR2 YNNKEL (reference sequence). Trimming pared 4 bases from V and 6 bases from J, leaving 15 bases between. The CDR3 loop reads CASSPRTEGAEAFF. The CDR3 nucleotides are TGTGCCAGCAGCCCCCGGACAGAGGGGGCTGAAGCTTTCTTT.